This entry is about one T cell receptor beta chain. As yet, its antigen is unknown. Individual cDNA molecules received unique molecular identifiers. MiXCR, run by TCRdb on the 5' RACE reads, gives a single entry per CDR3 protein. The sample has tens of thousands of distinct CDR3 sequences; around 9% are singletons. V was pared by 3 bases and J by 6 bases, with 6 bases between. The CDR3 is 11 amino acids. The sample belongs to a study of early T cells in non-severe SARS-CoV-2 infection. Across the whole study: Bulk RNA taken from unsorted whole blood was sequenced, leaving chains unpaired.

Overall study findings and caveats: CD4 and private specificities were missed by VDJdb matching, which favored anti-spike CD8 responses.

The genes are TRBV12-3 or TRBV12-4 and TRBJ2-7; D unclear. This TCR derives from an adult who was a healthcare worker with PCR-confirmed SARS-CoV-2 infection or an uninfected control (not recorded which). The sequencing input was whole blood. The CDR3 nucleotides read TGTGCCAGCAGTTTGGAAGCCGAGCAGTACTTC. Translating gives CASSLEAEQYF.